This T cell receptor (beta chain) comes out of a study of technical replicates of blood from several donors. The table came from immunoSEQ multiplex PCR; TCRdb's copy has only in-frame clones and leaves some out. The sample lists tens of thousands of clones; around 94% were seen once. The ends lost 8 bases at V and 4 bases at J; junction bases unmatched: 17. The germline gives CDR1 MDHEN, CDR2 SYDVKM. This CDR3 is 17 amino acids long. The gene calls are TRBV28 and TRBJ1-5; 7 nucleotides agree with TRBD1. The sequencing sample was made of T cells isolated from PBMCs. This TCR came from a human donor in good health. DNA of the CDR3: TGTGCCAGCTGGAACAGGGGTAGTGGAGTGGTTAATCAGCCCCAGCATTTT. Residues: CASWNRGSGVVNQPQHF.